These 27 T cell receptor beta chains originate from one sample sequenced in a study of T cell responses to AZD1222 COVID-19 vaccine. The data were produced by immunoSEQ multiplex PCR, yet TCRdb's version contains in-frame clones alone and is incomplete. The top ten hold 20% to 25% of the sample, which has over 100,000 clones, around 84% seen once. This material consisted of peripheral blood, taken on day 0 of AZD1222 vaccination. Source of these receptors: an adult in good health.

The rearrangement uses TRBV5-5 and TRBJ1-3, with D tentatively TRBD1 (6 bases). This CDR3 comprises 15 residues. Trimming took off 4 bases at V and 4 bases at J, with 15 bases between the two ends. Per the germline V gene, CDR1 is SGHKS and CDR2 is YYEKEE (reference sequence). The CDR3 sequence: CASSISGVRGNTIYF. The CDR3 DNA follows: TGTGCCAGCAGCATCTCAGGGGTGCGAGGAAACACCATATATTTT. The entire variable domain, with the rest obtained from reference TRBV5-5 and TRBJ1-3, is as follows: DAGVTQSPTHLIKTRGQQVTLRCSPISGHKSVSWYQQVLGQGPQFIFQYYEKEERGRGNFPDRFSARQFPNYSSELNVNALLLGDSALYLCASSISGVRGNTIYFGEGSWLTVV.

This clone came up once. The chain joins TRBV28 to TRBJ2-7, with a tentative D call TRBD2 (7 bases). The CDR3 is made up of 17 amino acids. V was clipped by 3 bases and J by 6 bases, with 24 bases between them. CDR1 and CDR2 from the germline V gene are MDHEN and SYDVKM. CDR3 DNA: TGTGCCAGCAGTTTTCGGGGGTCCCAGGGGAGGGTTAGCGAGCAGTACTTC. Encoded protein: CASSFRGSQGRVSEQYF. The full variable domain, in which reference TRBV28 and TRBJ2-7 provide the parts outside the CDR3, is DVKVTQSSRYLVKRTGEKVFLECVQDMDHENMFWYRQDPGLGLRLIYFSYDVKMKEKGDIPEGYSVSREKKERFSLILESASTNQTSMYLCASSFRGSQGRVSEQYFGPGTRLTVT.

The chain has TRBV28 and TRBJ2-7, with D tentatively TRBD1 (6 bases). CDR3 length: 15 residues. Trimming stripped 9 bases from V and 7 bases from J, with 25 bases between. Germline CDR1 is MDHEN and CDR2 is SYDVKM. This chain's CDR3 is CASVKESGTREEQYF. DNA for the CDR3: TGTGCCAGTGTTAAAGAGTCCGGGACAAGGGAGGAGCAGTACTTC.

This clone is a singleton in its sample. The rearrangement uses TRBV14 and TRBJ1-6; the D is unclear. Trimming took 1 base from V and 9 from J, leaving 10 bases between them. This CDR3 contains 14 residues. The germline CDR1 and CDR2 sequences are SGHDN and FVKESK. CDR3 in DNA: TGTGCCAGCAGCCAAGCACATCTATTTTCACCCCTCCACTTT. It codes for CASSQAHLFSPLHF.

The V gene is TRBV7-2, the J gene TRBJ1-5, with 7 bases fitting TRBD1. Germline CDR1 SGHTA, CDR2 FQGNSA. There are 14 residues in the CDR3. J was trimmed by 2 bases and V by 5 bases; bases with no gene match: 3. CDR3 nucleotide sequence: TGTGCCAGCAGCGACAGGGCGGGCAATCAGCCCCAGCATTTT. Translating gives CASSDRAGNQPQHF. The whole variable domain, filled in from reference TRBV7-2 and TRBJ1-5, reads GAGVSQSPSNKVTEKGKDVELRCDPISGHTALYWYRQSLGQGLEFLIYFQGNSAPDKSGLPSDRFSAERTGGSVSTLTIQRTQQEDSAVYLCASSDRAGNQPQHFGDGTRLSIL.

The genes are TRBV11-1 and TRBJ2-2, with TRBD1 as a possible D gene (6 bases). V was clipped by 1 base and J by 7 bases, with 10 bases between them. Germline V lookup: CDR1 SGHAT, CDR2 FQDESV (reference sequence). This CDR3 spans 14 amino acids. CDR3 in amino acids: CASSLDRAFGELFF. The CDR3 nucleotides are TGTGCCAGCAGCTTAGACAGGGCCTTCGGGGAGCTGTTTTTT.

The gene calls are TRBV19 and TRBJ1-6; 8 bases are shared with TRBD1. J was trimmed by 9 bases and V by 4 bases; bases with no gene match: 11. CDR1 is LNHDA, CDR2 SQIVND, per germline (reference sequence). The CDR3 consists of 16 residues. The CDR3: CASSTQGAGGTSPLHF. The CDR3 bases are TGTGCCAGTAGTACTCAGGGGGCAGGTGGGACTTCACCCCTCCACTTT.

This sequence joins TRBV5-1 and TRBJ2-7, with a weak D call TRBD2 (5 bases). Deletions cut 4 bases from V and 5 bases from J, with 10 bases between. Germline V gene lookup returns CDR1 SGHRS and CDR2 YFSETQ. The CDR3 runs 12 residues. This CDR3 is CASSLSGNEQYF. The CDR3 DNA is TGCGCCAGCAGCCTTTCCGGGAACGAGCAGTACTTC.

The V and J genes are TRBV28 and TRBJ2-5, with 7 nucleotides matching TRBD1. This CDR3 spans 14 amino acids. Germline CDR1 and CDR2: MDHEN and SYDVKM. V lost 6 bases to trimming and J lost 6 bases; unmatched junction nucleotides: 10. This chain's CDR3 is CASSRTGVVKTQYF. DNA for the CDR3: TGTGCCAGCAGCCGCACAGGGGTGGTGAAGACCCAGTACTTC.

The chain joins TRBV19 to TRBJ2-3; 11 bases match TRBD2. Germline V gene sequence: CDR1 LNHDA, CDR2 SQIVND (reference sequence). The CDR3 covers 16 residues. The trim removed 6 bases at V and 5 bases at J, leaving 10 bases unmatched. CDR3 sequence: CASSDPTSGVRDTQYF. The CDR3 region has the DNA TGTGCCAGTAGCGACCCGACTAGCGGGGTAAGAGATACGCAGTATTTT.

This sequence joins TRBV7-9 and TRBJ2-7, with D possibly being TRBD1 or TRBD2 (5 bases each). The CDR3 runs to 15 residues. Germline V lookup: CDR1 SEHNR, CDR2 FQNEAQ (reference sequence). V lost 2 bases to trimming and J lost 5 bases, with 16 bases between them. The CDR3 nucleotides read TGTGCCAGCAGCTTATTTGAGGGGTCAATGGACGAGCAGTACTTC. Its translation is CASSLFEGSMDEQYF.

The count of this clone is one. This chain connects TRBV5-1 to TRBJ2-7, with a possible D match to TRBD1 (6 bases). Germline CDR1 SGHRS, CDR2 YFSETQ. The CDR3 length is 14 residues. The V end lost 5 bases, the J end lost 0 bases, and 12 bases lay between the germline ends. In DNA, the CDR3 is TGCGCCAGCAGTTACAGGGAGCACTCCTACGAGCAGTACTTC. Residues: CASSYREHSYEQYF.

A remark on this clone: Its ends do not fully match the called genes, so a read error is possible. The chain combines TRBV28 with TRBJ1-2, with 8 bases that match TRBD1. This CDR3 comprises 11 residues. The germline V gene encodes CDR1 MDHEN and CDR2 SYDVKM. CDR3: CASSTLTGVSF. The CDR3 nucleotides are TGTGCCAGCAGCACTCTGACAGGGGTGTCCTTC.

This chain uses TRBV11-2 with TRBJ2-6; 8 nucleotides align to TRBD2. From germline, CDR1 is SGHAT and CDR2 FQNNGV. This CDR3 has 19 amino acids. After removal of 5 bases from V and 1 base from J, the junction contained 13 bases not matched to a gene. CDR3 nucleotide sequence: TGTGCCAGCAGCATAGTAGCGGGGCCCACCGCTTCTGGGGCCAACGTCCTGACTTTC. Translation: CASSIVAGPTASGANVLTF.

The genes are TRBV7-2 and TRBJ2-1; 11 nucleotides match TRBD2. The junction had 11 bases not matched to a gene; V was cut back by 3 bases and J by 4 bases. Germline V gene sequence: CDR1 SGHTA, CDR2 FQGNSA. The CDR3 sequence is 18 residues long. CDR3 DNA: TGTGCCAGCAGCTTGATCGCTAGCGGGGGGACTTATTACAATGAGCAGTTCTTC. Its translation is CASSLIASGGTYYNEQFF.

The chain uses TRBV6-5 and TRBJ2-2, with D possibly being TRBD2 (7 bases). Germline V gene lookup returns CDR1 MNHEY and CDR2 SVGAGI. Trimming took 6 bases from V and 6 from J, leaving 11 bases between them. This CDR3 contains 13 residues. CDR3 sequence (DNA): TGTGCCAGCAGCCGAGGGGGGGCCGGGGAGCTGTTTTTT. It is translated as CASSRGGAGELFF.

The chain carries TRBV28 and TRBJ1-6; D gene unclear. Trimming removed 5 bases from V and 7 bases from J, with 6 bases in between. Germline V lookup: CDR1 MDHEN, CDR2 SYDVKM. This CDR3 has 12 amino acids. The CDR3 reads CASSPPNSPLHF. The CDR3 DNA sequence: TGTGCCAGCAGTCCCCCCAATTCACCCCTCCACTTT.

There are a few counts of this clone. The gene calls are TRBV7-2 and TRBJ2-7; 11 bases match TRBD1. V shed 5 bases, J shed 0 bases, and the junction held 3 bases outside the gene matches. Looked up from germline, CDR1 is SGHTA and CDR2 is FQGNSA. This CDR3 region has 15 residues. The CDR3 sequence is CASSPGTGGSYEQYF. The CDR3 DNA reads as TGTGCCAGCAGCCCCGGGACAGGGGGCTCCTACGAGCAGTACTTC. The variable domain in full, with the rest retrieved from reference TRBV7-2 and TRBJ2-7, is GAGVSQSPSNKVTEKGKDVELRCDPISGHTALYWYRQSLGQGLEFLIYFQGNSAPDKSGLPSDRFSAERTGGSVSTLTIQRTQQEDSAVYLCASSPGTGGSYEQYFGPGTRLTVT.

The rearrangement uses TRBV12-3 or TRBV12-4 and TRBJ1-5; 10 positions agree with TRBD1. J lost 6 bases, V lost 8 bases, and 1 base had no gene match. The CDR3 has 12 residues. CDR3 amino acids: CASGTGVQPQHF. The CDR3 DNA reads as TGTGCCAGCGGGACAGGGGTTCAGCCCCAGCATTTT.

This rearrangement joins TRBV27 to TRBJ1-1, with D maybe TRBD1 (6 bases). V was clipped by 0 bases and J by 5 bases, with 13 bases between them. This CDR3 is 15 amino acids long. From germline, CDR1 is MNHEY and CDR2 SMNVEV (reference sequence). CDR3 bases: TGTGCCAGCAGTTTATCGATGGGGGCTAGAACTGAAGCTTTCTTT. This codes for CASSLSMGARTEAFF.

This chain connects TRBV10-2 to TRBJ1-1; 7 bases align to TRBD1. The J segment lost 4 bases and the V segment lost 7 bases, leaving 15 bases of the junction unmatched. CDR3 length: 16 amino acids. Germline V lookup: CDR1 WSHSY, CDR2 SAAADI. CDR3 DNA: TGCGCCAGCAAGTCACTAGCAGGACACAGGGGCACTGAAGCTTTCTTT. Translating gives CASKSLAGHRGTEAFF.

The genes are TRBV19 and TRBJ1-5; no clear D gene. Germline CDR1 and CDR2: LNHDA and SQIVND (reference sequence). The CDR3 extends over 12 amino acids. V was cut by 1 base and J by 9 bases, with 7 bases left in between. The CDR3 here is CASSIGALPQHF. DNA of the CDR3: TGTGCCAGTAGTATAGGTGCCCTGCCCCAGCATTTT.

This chain connects TRBV21-1 to TRBJ1-5; the listed D gene, TRBD1, was not tested against the DNA. TRBV21-1 counts as a pseudogene. There are 18 residues in the CDR3. The chain's CDR3 is CASSKGTLGHPPNQPQHF. Here the CDR3 DNA reads TGTGCCAGCAGCAAAGGAACCCTGGGGCATCCCCCCAATCAGCCCCAGCATTTT.

The chain joins TRBV13 to TRBJ2-7; 11 bases map to TRBD1. Trimming at V came to 1 base and at J to 3 bases, leaving 8 bases not matched to a gene. The CDR3 loop spans 17 amino acids. Germline-derived CDR1 and CDR2 are PRHDT and FYEKMQ (reference sequence). CDR3 protein: CASSLAWGQGEDYEQYF. The CDR3 DNA follows: TGTGCCAGCAGCTTAGCATGGGGACAGGGGGAGGACTACGAGCAGTACTTC.

The V and J genes are TRBV18 and TRBJ1-5; no clear D. The CDR3 has 15 residues. V gave up 2 bases and J gave up 3 bases, with 11 bases separating them. Germline assignment: CDR1 KGHSH and CDR2 LQKENI. CDR3 sequence: CASSPGIDTNQPQHF. CDR3 in DNA: TGTGCCAGCTCACCAGGCATAGACACCAATCAGCCCCAGCATTTT.

V is TRBV3-1 (or the pseudogene TRBV3-2) and J is TRBJ2-7, with 9 bases that match TRBD2. This CDR3 has 14 residues. The V segment lost 6 bases and the J segment 0 bases; nucleotides outside the gene matches: 3. Germline values: CDR1 LGHDT, CDR2 YNNKEL (reference sequence). The CDR3 spells CASRAAGGSYEQYF. CDR3 DNA sequence: TGTGCCAGCAGAGCAGCGGGGGGCTCCTACGAGCAGTACTTC.

The chain has TRBV9 and TRBJ2-1; 9 bases fit TRBD1. Germline trimming cut 4 bases from V and 0 bases from J; bases unmatched to any gene: 2. The CDR3 is made up of 15 amino acids. Germline values: CDR1 SGDLS, CDR2 YYNGEE. The CDR3 spells CASSKGQGSYNEQFF. The CDR3 DNA reads as TGTGCCAGCAGCAAGGGACAGGGCTCCTACAATGAGCAGTTCTTC.